Detailed here is one T cell receptor (beta chain). The sample belongs to a study of T cell responses to AZD1222 COVID-19 vaccine. Per the germline V gene, CDR1 is SNHLY and CDR2 is FYNNEI. V lost 4 bases, J lost 0 bases, and 6 bases lay in between. The CDR3 runs to 13 residues. Some clones are missing from TCRdb's copy, which holds only in-frame ones; the method was immunoSEQ multiplex PCR. Of approximately 170,000 clones in the sample, around nine tenths were seen once. The source of this sequence is an adult who received the AZD1222 COVID-19 vaccine. The sequencing here drew on peripheral blood, taken 28 days after the second AZD1222 dose. The chain recombines TRBV2 with TRBJ1-1; maybe TRBD1 (5 bases). The CDR3 region has the DNA TGTGCCAGCAGTGCGGGACTGAACACTGAAGCTTTCTTT. This encodes CASSAGLNTEAFF.